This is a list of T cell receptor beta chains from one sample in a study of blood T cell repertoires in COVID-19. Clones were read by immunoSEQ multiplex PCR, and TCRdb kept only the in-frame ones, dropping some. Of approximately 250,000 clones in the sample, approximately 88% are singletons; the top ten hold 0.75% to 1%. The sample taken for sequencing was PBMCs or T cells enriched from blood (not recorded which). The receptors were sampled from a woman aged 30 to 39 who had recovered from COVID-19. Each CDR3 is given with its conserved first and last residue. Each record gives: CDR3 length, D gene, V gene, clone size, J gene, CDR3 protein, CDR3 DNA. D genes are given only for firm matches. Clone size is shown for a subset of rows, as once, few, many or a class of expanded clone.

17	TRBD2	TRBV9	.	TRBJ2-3	CASSTTGTSGPGDTQYF	TGTGCCAGCAGCACCACCGGGACTAGCGGGCCTGGAGATACGCAGTATTTT
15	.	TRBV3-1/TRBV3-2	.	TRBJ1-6	CASSQERRFNSPLHF	TGTGCCAGCAGCCAAGAACGCAGATTTAATTCACCCCTCCACTTT
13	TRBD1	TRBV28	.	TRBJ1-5	CASTDRANQPQHF	TGTGCCAGCACGGACAGGGCCAATCAGCCCCAGCATTTT
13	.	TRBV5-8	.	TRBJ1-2	CASSLTRGHGYTF	TGTGCCAGCAGCTTGACCAGGGGCCATGGCTACACCTTC
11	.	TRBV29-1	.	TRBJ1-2	CSSDSNYGYTF	TGCAGTTCTGACAGTAACTATGGCTACACCTTC
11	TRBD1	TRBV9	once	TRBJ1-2	CASRQGGGYTF	TGTGCCAGCCGACAGGGGGGTGGCTACACCTTC
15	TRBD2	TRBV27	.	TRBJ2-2	CASSFLTSGAGELFF	TGTGCCAGCAGTTTCCTGACTAGCGGAGCCGGGGAGCTGTTTTTT
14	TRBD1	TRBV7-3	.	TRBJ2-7	CASSSGTGSYEQYF	TGTGCCAGCAGCTCCGGGACAGGGTCCTACGAGCAGTACTTC
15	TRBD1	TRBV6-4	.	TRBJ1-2	CASSRQGAALSGYTF	TGTGCCAGCAGTAGACAGGGGGCGGCCTTAAGTGGCTACACCTTC
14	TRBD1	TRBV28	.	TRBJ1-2	CASRPQGASYGYTF	TGTGCCAGCAGACCACAGGGGGCTAGCTATGGCTACACCTTC
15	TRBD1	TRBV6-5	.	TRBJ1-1	CASSRLQGGNTEAFF	TGTGCCAGCAGCAGGTTACAGGGGGGTAACACTGAAGCTTTCTTT
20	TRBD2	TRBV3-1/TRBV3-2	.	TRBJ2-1	CASSQELTRTSGSSYNEQFF	TGTGCCAGCAGCCAAGAACTTACTAGGACTAGCGGGAGCTCCTACAATGAGCAGTTCTTC
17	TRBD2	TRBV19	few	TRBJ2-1	CASSKLAGGISYNEQFF	TGTGCCAGTAGCAAACTAGCGGGGGGCATATCCTACAATGAGCAGTTCTTC
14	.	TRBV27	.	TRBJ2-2	CASISLAVNGELFF	TGTGCCAGCATATCACTGGCGGTGAACGGGGAGCTGTTTTTT
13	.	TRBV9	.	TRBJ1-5	CASSLGGVQPQHF	TGTGCCAGCAGCCTAGGGGGGGTTCAGCCCCAGCATTTT
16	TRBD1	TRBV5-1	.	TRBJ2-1	CASSLRDRDVRNEQFF	TGCGCCAGCAGCTTACGGGACAGGGATGTCCGAAATGAGCAGTTCTTC
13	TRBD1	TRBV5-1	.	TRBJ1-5	CASSLGFGTEVHF	TGCGCCAGCAGCTTGGGATTCGGGACAGAGGTGCATTTT
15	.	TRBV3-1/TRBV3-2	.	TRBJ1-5	CASSQTLDRNQPQHF	TGTGCCAGCAGCCAAACCTTGGACAGAAATCAGCCCCAGCATTTT
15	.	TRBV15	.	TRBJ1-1	CATSTLDGGRTEAFF	TGTGCCACCAGCACACTTGACGGGGGAAGGACTGAAGCTTTCTTT
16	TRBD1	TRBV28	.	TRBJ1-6	CASSPVRQGVNSPLHF	TGTGCCAGCAGCCCTGTCCGACAGGGGGTTAATTCACCCCTCCACTTT
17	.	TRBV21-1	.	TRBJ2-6	CASSKTGPGSGANVLTF	TGTGCCAGCAGCAAGACAGGGCCCGGCTCTGGGGCCAACGTCCTGACTTTC
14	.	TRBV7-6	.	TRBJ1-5	CASSLESGGQPQHF	TGTGCCAGCAGCTTAGAGTCAGGAGGTCAGCCCCAGCATTTT
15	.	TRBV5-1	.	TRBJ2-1	CASSLVKPGSNEQFF	TGCGCCAGCAGCTTGGTTAAACCGGGAAGCAATGAGCAGTTCTTC
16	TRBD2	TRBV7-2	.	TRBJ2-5	CASSRWTSGGAETQYF	TGTGCCAGCAGCCGCTGGACTAGCGGGGGGGCCGAGACCCAGTACTTC
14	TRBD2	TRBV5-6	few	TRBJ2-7	CASSQTSGAYEQYF	TGTGCCAGCAGCCAGACTAGCGGGGCTTACGAGCAGTACTTC
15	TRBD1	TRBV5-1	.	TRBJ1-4	CASSSLDRAGEKLFF	TGCGCCAGCAGCTCCCTCGACAGGGCGGGTGAAAAACTGTTTTTT
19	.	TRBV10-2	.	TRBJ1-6	CASSRLKRGGESVYSPLHF	TGCGCCAGCAGTCGTTTAAAAAGGGGAGGGGAAAGCGTCTATTCACCCCTCCACTTT
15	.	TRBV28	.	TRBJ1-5	CASSFWTPPYQPQHF	TGTGCCAGCAGTTTTTGGACACCACCTTATCAGCCCCAGCATTTT
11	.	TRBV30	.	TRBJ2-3	CAAVAAATQYF	TGTGCCGCAGTAGCGGCGGCTACGCAGTATTTT
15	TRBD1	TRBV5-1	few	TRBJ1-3	CASSLGDRTGNTIYF	TGCGCCAGCAGCTTGGGGGACAGGACTGGAAACACCATATATTTT
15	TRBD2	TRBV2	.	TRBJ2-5	CASSTGLALKETQYF	TGTGCCAGCAGTACTGGACTAGCGTTAAAAGAGACCCAGTACTTC
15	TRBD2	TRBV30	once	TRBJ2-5	CAWSVAGGGQETQYF	TGTGCCTGGAGTGTTGCCGGGGGGGGCCAAGAGACCCAGTACTTC
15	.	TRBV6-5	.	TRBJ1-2	CASSFRPTALYGYTF	TGTGCCAGCAGTTTTCGCCCGACAGCCCTCTATGGCTACACCTTC
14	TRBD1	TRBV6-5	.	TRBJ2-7	CASTGGTHSYEQYF	TGTGCCAGCACAGGGGGCACTCACTCCTACGAGCAGTACTTC
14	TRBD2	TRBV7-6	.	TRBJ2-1	CASSPGTSGNEQFF	TGTGCCAGCAGCCCCGGGACTAGCGGCAATGAGCAGTTCTTC
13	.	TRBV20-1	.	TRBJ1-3	CSASMVAGNTIYF	TGCAGTGCTAGTATGGTAGCTGGAAACACCATATATTTT
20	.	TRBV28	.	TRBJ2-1	CASSPQGVRTKGSSNNEQFF	TGTGCCAGCAGTCCACAGGGAGTCAGGACCAAAGGGTCCTCTAACAATGAGCAGTTCTTC
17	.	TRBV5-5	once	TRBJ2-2	CASELRSGQTDTGELFF	TGTGCCAGCGAACTAAGATCGGGACAAACTGACACCGGGGAGCTGTTTTTT
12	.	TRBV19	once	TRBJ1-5	CASRGANQPQHF	TGTGCCAGTAGAGGGGCCAATCAGCCCCAGCATTTT
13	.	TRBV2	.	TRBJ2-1	CASSEGKHSPRFF	TGTGCCAGCAGTGAAGGAAAGCACTCGCCGCGGTTCTTC
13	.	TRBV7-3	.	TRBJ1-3	CASSLGALNTIYF	TGTGCCAGCAGCTTGGGGGCCTTAAACACCATATATTTT
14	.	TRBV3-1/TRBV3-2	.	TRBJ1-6	CASSQGTVNSPLHF	TGTGCCAGCAGCCAAGGGACAGTTAATTCACCCCTCCACTTT
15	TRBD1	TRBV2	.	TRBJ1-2	CASSARTGPVDGYTF	TGTGCCAGCAGTGCTCGGACAGGGCCCGTGGATGGCTACACCTTC
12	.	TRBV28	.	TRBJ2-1	CASSPLYNEQFF	TGTGCCAGCAGCCCTCTATACAATGAGCAGTTCTTC
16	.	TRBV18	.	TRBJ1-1	CASSPSWFRGRTEAFF	TGTGCCAGCTCACCATCTTGGTTTAGGGGTCGGACTGAAGCTTTCTTT
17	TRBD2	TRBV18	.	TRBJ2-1	CASSPFYSGRLSGEQFF	TGTGCCAGCTCACCCTTCTATAGCGGGAGGCTGTCTGGTGAGCAGTTCTTC
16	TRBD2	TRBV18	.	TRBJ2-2	CASSPLAGANTGELFF	TGTGCCAGCTCACCACTAGCGGGGGCGAACACCGGGGAGCTGTTTTTT
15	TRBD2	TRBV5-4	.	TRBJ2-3	CASNKGGTSGDTQYF	TGTGCCAGCAACAAAGGTGGGACTAGCGGAGATACGCAGTATTTT